A single sample gave rise to the 9 T cell receptor beta chains below, sequenced in a study of PD-L1 blockade in urothelial cancer (dated by TCRdb to about 2017). The library came from the immunoSEQ multiplex PCR assay. TCRdb stores this immuneACCESS table with in-frame sequences only. Part of the clones is absent; in the studies checked, under half of the shortfall reflects unresolved V genes, and no reason is known for the rest. This sample comprises approximately 38,000 clones, around 83% of them detected only once. About a sixth of the sample lies in the top ten. This material consisted of PBMCs, taken around atezolizumab (anti-PD-L1) treatment. Receptors originate from a man aged 60 to 75 with urothelial cancer.

This chain joins TRBV7-9 and TRBJ2-5; TRBD2 agrees at 11 bases. The CDR3 runs 15 residues. The junction had 7 bases not matched to a gene; V was cut back by 5 bases and J by 5 bases. Germline V gene lookup returns CDR1 SEHNR and CDR2 FQNEAQ (reference sequence). DNA for the CDR3: TGTGCCAGCAGCCTTGAAACTAGCGGGAGTGAGACCCAGTACTTC. This codes for CASSLETSGSETQYF.

J is TRBJ1-6 and V is TRBV15; D uncertain. This CDR3 contains 15 residues. Germline V CDR1 and CDR2: LNHNV, YYDKDF (reference sequence). With 4 bases removed from V and 8 bases from J, the gap between germline ends came to 15 bases. The chain's CDR3 is CATSTSSQADSPLHF. The DNA for the CDR3 is TGTGCCACCAGCACCTCCTCCCAGGCCGATTCACCCCTCCACTTT.

The rearrangement uses TRBV5-1 and TRBJ2-7, with 7 bases matching TRBD2. Germline V gene data show CDR1 as SGHRS and CDR2 as YFSETQ. V was clipped by 4 bases and J by 4 bases; unmatched bases: 11. The CDR3 totals 15 residues. The CDR3 protein is CASSVGGLADYEQYF. CDR3 nucleotide sequence: TGCGCCAGCAGCGTAGGTGGGCTAGCGGATTACGAGCAGTACTTC.

This clone was recorded once. The chain couples TRBV5-1 to TRBJ2-7; TRBD2 matches at 16 bases. Germline CDR1 reads SGHRS; CDR2 reads YFSETQ. The CDR3 sequence is 16 residues long. The V and J ends lost 4 bases and 5 bases, in that order; junction bases with no gene match: 6. CDR3 DNA: TGCGCCAGCAGCGTCGGGACTAGCGGGAGGGCCCACGAGCAGTACTTC. Its protein is CASSVGTSGRAHEQYF.

The rearrangement joins TRBV9 to TRBJ1-1; unclear D gene. V lost 1 base and J lost 3, with 7 bases in between. Germline V gene data show CDR1 as SGDLS and CDR2 as YYNGEE. The CDR3 runs 13 residues. CDR3 protein: CASSVHSDTEAFF. DNA of the CDR3: TGTGCCAGCAGCGTACACAGTGACACTGAAGCTTTCTTT.

This clone was recorded a few times. One end of the junction does not line up with germline, which may come from a read error. This chain joins TRBV5-1 and TRBJ1-1; 8 positions agree with TRBD1. The CDR3 covers 13 residues. Germline V gives CDR1 SGHRS, CDR2 YFSETQ. The CDR3 region is CASSAGTGPEAFF. CDR3 DNA sequence: TGCGCCAGCAGCGCGGGGACAGGCCCTGAGGCTTTCTTT.

The count of this clone is one. The chain recombines TRBV15 with TRBJ2-3; 7 positions match TRBD1. The germline gives CDR1 LNHNV, CDR2 YYDKDF (reference sequence). With V trimmed by 4 bases and J by 4 bases, 8 bases remained unmatched. The CDR3 sequence is 15 residues long. In nucleotides, the CDR3 is TGTGCCACCAGCACGGGACCTCAGGGGGCAGATACGCAGTATTTT. This gives the protein CATSTGPQGADTQYF.

The genes are TRBV27 and TRBJ2-4; 14 nucleotides align to TRBD2. The trim removed 4 bases at V and 10 bases at J, leaving 0 bases unmatched. The CDR3 has 13 amino acids. Germline V CDR1 and CDR2: MNHEY, SMNVEV (reference sequence). The chain's CDR3 is CASSWTSGGIQYF. CDR3 bases: TGTGCCAGCAGTTGGACTAGCGGGGGGATTCAGTACTTC.

The V and J genes are TRBV28 and TRBJ2-2, with 7 bases fitting TRBD1. Germline CDR1 and CDR2: MDHEN and SYDVKM. This CDR3 spans 12 amino acids. V gave up 10 bases and J gave up 4 bases; unmatched junction bases: 3. CDR3: CATGQTTGELFF. In DNA form, the CDR3 reads TGTGCCACGGGACAGACCACCGGGGAGCTGTTTTTT. Full variable domain (outside the CDR3, taken from reference TRBV28 and TRBJ2-2): DVKVTQSSRYLVKRTGEKVFLECVQDMDHENMFWYRQDPGLGLRLIYFSYDVKMKEKGDIPEGYSVSREKKERFSLILESASTNQTSMYLCATGQTTGELFFGEGSRLTVL.